Each of the 23 T cell receptor delta chains below was sequenced from the same sample in a study of γδ T cells in repeated Plasmodium falciparum infection. Vgamma9/Vdelta2+ and Vdelta2-negative gammadelta T cells were flow-sorted from PBMC for bulk sequencing. TCRdb called clones anew from the multiplex PCR reads with CATT. Of tens of thousands of delta-chain clones listed, less than 1% are singletons. The sequencing sample was made of gamma-delta T cells from blood. The receptors originated from a pool of human donors (malaria-infected and uninfected, not separated).

This clone has just a few counts. TCRdb shows a much larger clone's protein in place of this DNA's translation, and the two differ at residue 19, likely through a read error; the protein shown is translated from the DNA. J is TRDJ2 and V is TRDV1; weak D call: TRDD2 (5 bases). Assignment of the J gene here rests on matching the DNA to germline, because TCRdb gives none. The CDR3 covers 22 residues. Germline V CDR1 and CDR2: TSWWSYY, QGS. CDR3 sequence: CALGERAYGGAIIPLSTARLFF. The CDR3 DNA follows: TGTGCTCTTGGGGAAAGGGCCTACGGAGGTGCCATCATACCACTCTCGACAGCACGACTCTTCTTT.

This clone appeared a few times. This probably arose from a read error, given a far larger clone one base away. The same CDR3 arises from other DNA sequences in this sample as well. The chain combines TRDV1 with TRDJ1; a weak D match, TRDD3 (6 bases). Looked up from germline, CDR1 is TSWWSYY and CDR2 is QGS. The CDR3 has 19 residues. The CDR3 DNA reads as TGTGCTCTCGGGGAACTGGGAAAATGGTGGGCCTCCCGGGACGATAAACTCATCTTT. It is translated as CALGELGKWWASRDDKLIF.

This clone has more than one count but fewer than ten. TCRdb pairs this DNA with a much larger clone's protein that differs at residue 14, likely a read error; the protein shown was translated from the DNA. This chain links TRDV2 with TRDJ3; a weak D match, TRDD3 (5 bases). The J gene, left out of TCRdb, was set here by checking the DNA against germline. The CDR3 loop spans 17 amino acids. CDR1 is GEAIGNYY and CDR2 is EKD in the germline V gene. The DNA of the CDR3 is TGTGCCTGTGACACTCCTGAGAGCTCCTGGGACACCCGAAAGATGTTTTTC. Protein: CACDTPESSWDTRKMFF.

In this sample, this clone turned up many times. The chain joins TRDV1 to TRDJ1; 8 nucleotides match TRDD3. CDR3 length: 19 residues. Germline V gives CDR1 TSWWSYY, CDR2 QGS. The V and J ends lost 1 base and 5 bases, in that order; junction bases with no gene match: 18. DNA of the CDR3: TGTGCTCTTGGGGAACCCTACCTACCGGGGGATAGAAAAGGGGATAAACTCATCTTT. It specifies CALGEPYLPGDRKGDKLIF.

This clone was seen repeatedly, ten times or more. The gene calls are TRDV2 and TRDJ3; 10 nucleotides agree with TRDD3. Losses at the gene ends were 1 base for V and 2 bases for J; bases not matched to a gene: 13. Germline values: CDR1 GEAIGNYY, CDR2 EKD. CDR3 size: 21 residues. The CDR3 spells CACDTPGSGGYRTWDTRQMFF. CDR3 DNA: TGTGCCTGTGACACTCCTGGCAGTGGGGGATACAGGACCTGGGACACCCGACAGATGTTTTTC.

A few counts support this clone. The protein given by TCRdb reflects a much larger clone and differs at residue 7 from this DNA's translation, likely from a read error; the protein shown is the DNA's translation. The J gene is TRDJ1, the V gene TRDV1; maybe TRDD1 (5 bases). The J gene is absent in TCRdb and was assigned here via DNA matching to germline. The CDR3 is made up of 16 amino acids. Germline assignment: CDR1 TSWWSYY and CDR2 QGS. V was clipped by 8 bases and J by 1 base, with 20 bases between them. CDR3 protein: CALRKWEIYGTDKLIF. The CDR3 DNA reads TGTGCTCTTAGGAAATGGGAGATTTATGGCACCGATAAACTCATCTTT.

This clone has only a few counts. Translating this DNA gives a protein that differs at residue 18 from the TCRdb one, which belongs to a much larger clone; a read error is likely, and the protein shown is this translation. The V gene reported is TRDV2; the J gene is uncalled; TRDD3 reflects the table's D call only, with no check against the DNA. CDR1 and CDR2 from the germline V gene are GEAIGNYY and EKD. The CDR3 runs 20 residues. The CDR3 reads CACDTVLGDSSSWDTRQVFF. Here the CDR3 DNA reads TGTGCCTGTGACACCGTACTGGGGGATTCCAGCTCCTGGGACACCCGACAGGTGTTTTTC.

As concerns this clone: For this DNA, TCRdb reports the protein of a much larger clone, which diverges at residue 11, most likely from a read error; the protein presented here is translated directly from the DNA. The chain recombines TRDV1 with TRDJ1, with 8 bases matching TRDD3. Germline matching of the DNA provided the J gene here, since TCRdb leaves it blank. V shed 3 bases and J 0 bases; nucleotides not matched to a gene: 24. Germline V gene sequence: CDR1 TSWWSYY, CDR2 QGS. CDR3 length: 22 amino acids. The CDR3 nucleotides read TGTGCTCTTGGGGACGAATTCTCCTCCCGCGCTGGCTGGGGGACGTACACCGATAAACTCATCTTT. It specifies CALGDEFSSRAGWGTYTDKLIF.

This clone was seen at least ten times. The TCRdb protein comes from a much larger clone and disagrees with this DNA's translation at residue 14, likely due to a read error; the protein given here is derived from the DNA. J is TRDJ1 and V is TRDV1; 7 positions agree with TRDD3. The J gene, absent from TCRdb, was called here by matching the DNA to germline. The CDR3 length is 19 residues. The trim removed 0 bases at V and 3 bases at J, leaving 16 bases unmatched. Germline V lookup: CDR1 TSWWSYY, CDR2 QGS. CDR3 in amino acids: CALGELVSSVLGYADKLIF. The CDR3 DNA follows: TGTGCTCTTGGGGAACTAGTCTCCTCTGTACTGGGGTACGCCGATAAACTCATCTTT.

Remarks on this clone: TCRdb's protein, taken from a much larger clone, differs from this DNA's translation at residue 12, likely owing to a read error; the protein displayed comes from the DNA. The V and J genes are TRDV1 and TRDJ1; no clear D. The CDR3 loop spans 17 amino acids. CDR1 is TSWWSYY, CDR2 QGS, per germline. Trimming stripped 2 bases from V and 3 bases from J, with 19 bases between. This chain's CDR3 is CALGEYEGSLNADKLIF. The CDR3 DNA sequence: TGTGCTCTTGGGGAATATGAGGGGTCCCTAAACGCCGATAAACTCATCTTT.

By share of the sample, this clone is medium-sized. The sample has other DNA sequences that encode this CDR3 too. The chain links TRAV38-2/DV8 to TRDJ1, with TRDD2 as a possible D gene (5 bases). Germline CDR1 is TSESDYY and CDR2 is QEAYKQQN. Trimming took off 3 bases at V and 0 bases at J, with 18 bases between the two ends. This CDR3 is built from 17 residues. The CDR3 DNA follows: TGTGCTTATAGGACTACTTCCGTTTATCTGTACACCGATAAACTCATCTTT. Residues: CAYRTTSVYLYTDKLIF.

This clone was counted only a few times. TCRdb shows a much larger clone's protein in place of this DNA's translation, and the two differ at residue 5, likely through a read error; the protein shown is translated from the DNA. The genes are TRDV1 and TRDJ1, with TRDD3 identical over 10 bases. TCRdb carries no J gene annotation; the J gene was assigned here by matching the DNA with germline. The CDR3 runs to 18 residues. CDR1 is TSWWSYY and CDR2 is QGS in the germline V gene. In nucleotides, the CDR3 is TGTGCTCTTGGGAAACTTCCCTGGGGGATAAATAGGATCGATAAACTCATCTTT. As protein: CALGKLPWGINRIDKLIF.

In the case of this clone: The protein in TCRdb stems from a much larger clone and differs at residue 8 from this DNA's translation, likely a read error; here the protein is translated from the DNA. The rearrangement links TRDV2 to TRDJ3; TRDD3 agrees at 7 bases. The J gene, left out of TCRdb, was set here by checking the DNA against germline. This CDR3 is 21 amino acids long. Trimming cost V 3 bases and J 2 bases; bases outside gene matches: 18. Germline assignment: CDR1 GEAIGNYY and CDR2 EKD. CDR3: CACDPATATGDRTWDTRQMFF. The CDR3 coding sequence is TGTGCCTGTGACCCAGCGACGGCTACTGGGGACCGTACCTGGGACACCCGACAGATGTTTTTC.

In its sample, this clone was seen many times. TCRdb records a much larger clone's protein for this DNA, with a difference at residue 9 that likely arises from a read error; the protein given is the translation of the DNA. This rearrangement joins TRDV2 to TRDJ1; D uncertain. TCRdb is silent on the J gene; assignment here came from matching the DNA to germline. This CDR3 comprises 16 residues. V dropped 0 bases and J dropped 2 bases, with 15 bases sitting between them. Germline values: CDR1 GEAIGNYY, CDR2 EKD. The CDR3: CACDTIQGPGTDKLIF. The CDR3, as DNA: TGTGCCTGTGACACCATTCAAGGTCCAGGGACCGATAAACTCATCTTT.

Details on this clone: A read error is the likely source, as a far larger clone sits one nucleotide away. Other DNA sequences in the same sample also yield this CDR3. The V and J genes are TRDV1 and TRDJ1; 8 nucleotides align to TRDD3. The J gene is absent in TCRdb and was assigned here via DNA matching to germline. The CDR3 sequence is 26 residues long. V gave up 3 bases and J gave up 0 bases; unmatched junction bases: 36. The germline gives CDR1 TSWWSYY, CDR2 QGS. CDR3 bases: TGTGCTCTTGGGGAGCTCTGTTTCCTGTCATCTTCCTTAGCGGCTACTGGGGGCGAGTACACCGATAAACTCATCTTT. Amino acids: CALGELCFLSSSLAATGGEYTDKLIF.

Comment on this clone: The amino acid sequence in TCRdb belongs to a much larger clone and departs from this DNA's translation at residue 6, likely a sequencing read error; the sequence shown is translated from the DNA. V is TRDV1 and J is TRDJ1, with 7 positions matching TRDD3. TCRdb gives no J gene; it was assigned here by matching the DNA to germline. The J segment lost 0 bases and the V segment lost 1 base, leaving 14 bases of the junction unmatched. The CDR3 length is 19 residues. The germline V gene has CDR1 TSWWSYY and CDR2 QGS. The CDR3 DNA reads TGTGCTCTTGGGGAACCTACGCAGTACTGGGGAGTGTACACCGATAAACTCATCTTT. Translation: CALGEPTQYWGVYTDKLIF.

Points on this clone: A far larger clone is only one base removed, so a read error is likely. This sample also contains other DNA sequences that code for the same CDR3. The gene calls are TRDV2 and TRDJ1; the match to TRDD3 covers 13 bases. TCRdb gives no J gene; it was assigned here by matching the DNA to germline. Trimming at V came to 1 base and at J to 3 bases, leaving 13 bases not matched to a gene. Germline V lookup: CDR1 GEAIGNYY, CDR2 EKD. The CDR3 extends over 19 amino acids. CDR3 sequence: CACDTVLLGDTLYSDKLIF. Written as DNA, the CDR3 is TGTGCCTGTGACACGGTATTACTGGGGGATACGCTGTACTCCGATAAACTCATCTTT.

This clone has more than one count but fewer than ten. The TCRdb protein, from a much larger clone, departs from this DNA's translation at residues 12 and 23, likely by read error; the protein shown derives from the DNA. The genes are TRDV1 and TRDJ1; TRDD3 matches 12 bases. Germline CDR1 TSWWSYY, CDR2 QGS. The CDR3 has 26 residues. The CDR3, as DNA: TGTGCTCTTGGGGAATTAGGGCCTCCTACGATTATCTGGGGGATACGGGGGCCTTCTTACACCGATCAACTCATCTTT. Amino acid sequence: CALGELGPPTIIWGIRGPSYTDQLIF.

Comment on this clone: A read error likely explains why the TCRdb protein, taken from a much larger clone, differs from this DNA's translation at residue 5; the protein shown is translated from the DNA. The gene calls are TRDV1 and TRDJ1; 11 bases agree with TRDD3. TCRdb offers no J gene call, so here the DNA was matched to germline to obtain one. The V segment lost 6 bases and the J segment 2 bases; nucleotides outside the gene matches: 17. Germline CDR1 is TSWWSYY and CDR2 is QGS. The CDR3 contains 19 residues. The CDR3 DNA reads as TGTGCTCTTGGCTCTTCTCACCGGGGGTACTGGGGGATAACCGATAAACTCATCTTT. This translates into CALGSSHRGYWGITDKLIF.

About this clone itself: With a far larger clone one base away, a read error is the likely cause. Different DNA sequences within this sample yield the same CDR3. CDR3 sequence: CALGELANLPTSTVGSDKLIF. In DNA, the CDR3 is TGTGCTCTTGGGGAACTGGCCAACCTTCCTACGTCAACGGTTGGATCCGATAAACTCATCTTT. This sequence joins TRDV1 and TRDJ1; 9 bases line up with TRDD2. No J gene was available from TCRdb, and it was assigned here by a germline match of the DNA. V lost 0 bases, J lost 3 bases, and 20 bases stayed unmatched. Germline CDR1 reads TSWWSYY; CDR2 reads QGS. The CDR3 extends over 21 amino acids.

As regards this clone: TCRdb lists the protein of a much larger clone for this DNA, which differs at residue 18, so this is likely a read error; the protein given here is translated from the DNA itself. The rearrangement uses TRDV1 and TRDJ1, with 11 bases aligning to TRDD3. TCRdb does not report a J gene; here it was assigned by matching the DNA to germline references. V was clipped by 3 bases and J by 9 bases; unmatched bases: 27. Germline V gene lookup returns CDR1 TSWWSYY and CDR2 QGS. The CDR3 length is 21 residues. CDR3 sequence: CALGEEGAFPILGDRSDELIF. As DNA, the CDR3 is TGTGCTCTTGGGGAGGAAGGGGCCTTCCCAATACTGGGGGATAGATCGGATGAACTCATCTTT.

This clone turned up a few times. TCRdb pairs this DNA with a much larger clone's protein that differs at residue 9, likely a read error; the protein shown was translated from the DNA. This chain uses TRDV1 with TRDJ1, with 10 bases identical to TRDD3. The J segment lost 10 bases and the V segment lost 3 bases, leaving 23 bases of the junction unmatched. CDR3 length equals 19 residues. Looked up from germline, CDR1 is TSWWSYY and CDR2 is QGS. CDR3 residues: CALGELQEPLLGDFGRLIF. DNA of the CDR3: TGTGCTCTTGGGGAGTTACAGGAGCCATTACTGGGGGATTTTGGTAGACTCATCTTT.

This clone occurred many times. The CDR3 loop reads CALGERRLLSGGCCKGSFKLIF. CDR3 nucleotide sequence: TGTGCTCTTGGGGAACGGAGGTTACTCTCTGGGGGATGTTGTAAGGGGTCCTTTAAACTCATCTTT. The V gene is TRDV1, the J gene TRDJ1; 9 nucleotides match TRDD3. V lost 1 base and J lost 7; bases outside the gene matches: 28. CDR1 and CDR2 (germline): TSWWSYY, QGS. The CDR3 length is 22 residues.